This is a list of T cell receptor beta chains from one sample in a study of high-grade serous ovarian cancer treatment subgroups. Sequencing used immunoSEQ multiplex PCR; TCRdb keeps in-frame clones, though not all of them. This sample has 15,000 to 20,000 clones; around 74% occur once, and the top ten carry 5% to 7%. The sequenced sample consisted of tumor tissue. These receptor sequences come from a human donor with high-grade serous ovarian cancer. The CDR3 runs from the conserved cysteine through the conserved F or W. Each record gives: clone size, J gene, D gene, V gene, CDR3 protein, CDR3 DNA. A D gene is named only where the DNA matches it firmly. Only some rows state a clone size, as once, few, many or a class for expanded clones.

abundance: NA
j_gene: TRBJ2-1
d_gene: NA
v_gene: TRBV6-1
CDR3aa: CASSESPGRGGQFF
CDR3nt: TGTGCCAGCAGTGAAAGTCCCGGGAGAGGGGGTCAGTTCTTC

abundance: NA
j_gene: TRBJ2-3
d_gene: TRBD2
v_gene: TRBV19
CDR3aa: CASSISPSGSTDTQYF
CDR3nt: TGTGCCAGTAGTATCTCCCCTAGCGGGAGCACAGATACGCAGTATTTT

abundance: NA
j_gene: TRBJ2-7
d_gene: TRBD2
v_gene: TRBV13
CDR3aa: CASSPGLAAYEQYF
CDR3nt: TGTGCCAGCAGCCCGGGACTAGCGGCCTACGAGCAGTACTTC

abundance: NA
j_gene: TRBJ1-3
d_gene: TRBD1
v_gene: TRBV27
CDR3aa: CASRASGGSGNTIYF
CDR3nt: TGTGCCAGCAGGGCCTCAGGGGGCTCAGGAAACACCATATATTTT

abundance: NA
j_gene: TRBJ1-5
d_gene: NA
v_gene: TRBV6-5
CDR3aa: CASSQGNSNQPQHF
CDR3nt: TGTGCCAGCAGTCAAGGGAATAGCAATCAGCCCCAGCATTTT

abundance: NA
j_gene: TRBJ1-4
d_gene: NA
v_gene: TRBV18
CDR3aa: CASSLGGLNEKLFF
CDR3nt: TGTGCCAGCTCACTGGGCGGACTTAATGAAAAACTGTTTTTT

abundance: NA
j_gene: TRBJ2-2
d_gene: TRBD2
v_gene: TRBV29-1
CDR3aa: CSVEREGRTGELFF
CDR3nt: TGCAGCGTAGAGCGGGAGGGAAGGACCGGGGAGCTGTTTTTT

abundance: once
j_gene: TRBJ2-1
d_gene: NA
v_gene: TRBV2
CDR3aa: CASSAGNRVNNEQFF
CDR3nt: TGTGCCAGCAGTGCTGGGAACAGGGTGAACAATGAGCAGTTCTTC

abundance: NA
j_gene: TRBJ2-7
d_gene: TRBD1
v_gene: TRBV29-1
CDR3aa: CSVEDRAYEQYF
CDR3nt: TGCAGCGTTGAGGACAGGGCCTACGAGCAGTACTTC

abundance: few
j_gene: TRBJ1-5
d_gene: NA
v_gene: TRBV4-1
CDR3aa: CASSQAGTNQPQHF
CDR3nt: TGCGCCAGCAGCCAAGCGGGGACCAATCAGCCCCAGCATTTT

abundance: NA
j_gene: TRBJ1-3
d_gene: NA
v_gene: TRBV2
CDR3aa: CASSAPSGNTIYF
CDR3nt: TGTGCCAGCAGTGCTCCCTCTGGAAACACCATATATTTT

abundance: NA
j_gene: TRBJ2-2
d_gene: NA
v_gene: TRBV7-3
CDR3aa: CASSLGLSNTGELFF
CDR3nt: TGTGCCAGCAGCTTAGGACTATCGAACACCGGGGAGCTGTTTTTT

abundance: NA
j_gene: TRBJ2-1
d_gene: NA
v_gene: TRBV14
CDR3aa: CASSQFIVGELRDEQFF
CDR3nt: TGTGCCAGCAGCCAATTTATAGTGGGAGAGTTACGGGATGAGCAGTTCTTC

abundance: NA
j_gene: TRBJ1-2
d_gene: NA
v_gene: TRBV27
CDR3aa: CASSQRGFYGYTF
CDR3nt: TGTGCCAGCAGTCAGAGGGGTTTCTATGGCTACACCTTC

abundance: NA
j_gene: TRBJ2-3
d_gene: TRBD2
v_gene: TRBV7-6
CDR3aa: CASTTSGYGTDTQYF
CDR3nt: TGTGCCAGCACGACTAGCGGCTATGGCACAGATACGCAGTATTTT

abundance: NA
j_gene: TRBJ1-1
d_gene: NA
v_gene: TRBV5-6
CDR3aa: CASSLAQMNTEAFF
CDR3nt: TGTGCCAGCAGCTTGGCACAGATGAACACTGAAGCTTTCTTT

abundance: NA
j_gene: TRBJ1-2
d_gene: NA
v_gene: TRBV27
CDR3aa: CASSLREGVTGSNYGYTF
CDR3nt: TGTGCCAGCAGTTTAAGGGAGGGGGTAACGGGTTCTAACTATGGCTACACCTTC

abundance: NA
j_gene: TRBJ2-7
d_gene: TRBD1
v_gene: TRBV18
CDR3aa: CASSPPLTGGDEQYF
CDR3nt: TGTGCCAGCTCACCACCCCTGACAGGGGGTGACGAGCAGTACTTC

abundance: few
j_gene: TRBJ2-7
d_gene: TRBD1
v_gene: TRBV19
CDR3aa: CASSTGTVYEQYF
CDR3nt: TGTGCCAGTAGTACCGGGACAGTATACGAGCAGTACTTC

abundance: NA
j_gene: TRBJ1-3
d_gene: NA
v_gene: TRBV4-3
CDR3aa: CASSQGASGNTIYF
CDR3nt: TGCGCCAGCAGCCAAGGAGCCTCTGGAAACACCATATATTTT

abundance: NA
j_gene: TRBJ1-2
d_gene: NA
v_gene: TRBV13
CDR3aa: CASSKRAYGYTF
CDR3nt: TGTGCCAGCAGCAAGAGGGCCTATGGCTACACCTTC

abundance: NA
j_gene: TRBJ2-6
d_gene: NA
v_gene: TRBV7-7
CDR3aa: CASSLDTNSGANVLTF
CDR3nt: TGTGCCAGCAGCTTGGACACTAACTCTGGGGCCAACGTCCTGACTTTC

abundance: NA
j_gene: TRBJ2-1
d_gene: TRBD2
v_gene: TRBV14
CDR3aa: CASSRLANSYNEQFF
CDR3nt: TGTGCCAGCAGCCGACTAGCGAATTCCTACAATGAGCAGTTCTTC

abundance: NA
j_gene: TRBJ1-2
d_gene: NA
v_gene: TRBV18
CDR3aa: CASSPRDSSYGYTF
CDR3nt: TGTGCCAGCTCACCGAGAGACAGTTCATATGGCTACACCTTC

abundance: NA
j_gene: TRBJ2-3
d_gene: NA
v_gene: TRBV5-3
CDR3aa: CARSTFLDPSLSCTDTQYF
CDR3nt: TGTGCCAGAAGCACTTTCCTAGATCCCTCGCTCTCGTGCACAGATACGCAGTATTTT

abundance: once
j_gene: TRBJ1-2
d_gene: NA
v_gene: TRBV25-1
CDR3aa: CASQGEELYGYTF
CDR3nt: TGTGCCAGCCAAGGGGAGGAACTCTATGGCTACACCTTC

abundance: NA
j_gene: TRBJ1-2
d_gene: TRBD1
v_gene: TRBV7-2
CDR3aa: CASSSGQGLTNGYTF
CDR3nt: TGTGCCAGCAGCTCAGGACAGGGGTTAACGAATGGCTACACCTTC

abundance: NA
j_gene: TRBJ1-3
d_gene: NA
v_gene: TRBV5-5
CDR3aa: CASSFQNTIYF
CDR3nt: TGTGCCAGCAGCTTTCAGAACACCATATATTTT

abundance: NA
j_gene: TRBJ1-2
d_gene: TRBD1
v_gene: TRBV19
CDR3aa: CASSIYSGTGYNYGYTF
CDR3nt: TGTGCCAGTAGTATCTACTCCGGGACAGGGTATAACTATGGCTACACCTTC

abundance: NA
j_gene: TRBJ2-1
d_gene: NA
v_gene: TRBV27
CDR3aa: CASSFYGDSYNEQFF
CDR3nt: TGTGCCAGCAGTTTTTACGGAGACTCCTACAATGAGCAGTTCTTC

abundance: NA
j_gene: TRBJ2-3
d_gene: NA
v_gene: TRBV7-2
CDR3aa: CASSLIGAGTDTQYF
CDR3nt: TGTGCCAGCAGCTTAATCGGGGCGGGAACGGATACGCAGTATTTT

abundance: NA
j_gene: TRBJ2-5
d_gene: NA
v_gene: TRBV29-1
CDR3aa: CSVVRTSQETQYF
CDR3nt: TGCAGCGTCGTGAGGACGAGCCAAGAGACCCAGTACTTC

abundance: once
j_gene: TRBJ2-3
d_gene: TRBD2
v_gene: TRBV2
CDR3aa: CASSEALAGELDTQYF
CDR3nt: TGTGCCAGCAGTGAAGCGCTAGCGGGAGAATTAGATACGCAGTATTTT

abundance: NA
j_gene: TRBJ2-1
d_gene: TRBD2
v_gene: TRBV30
CDR3aa: CAWRYRTSGYNEQFF
CDR3nt: TGTGCCTGGAGGTATCGGACTAGCGGTTACAATGAGCAGTTCTTC

abundance: once
j_gene: TRBJ2-7
d_gene: NA
v_gene: TRBV6-1
CDR3aa: CASSPRDESSYEQYF
CDR3nt: TGTGCCAGCAGTCCTAGGGATGAGAGCTCCTACGAGCAGTACTTC

abundance: NA
j_gene: TRBJ1-2
d_gene: NA
v_gene: TRBV4-3
CDR3aa: CASSQDKIFGTIYGYTF
CDR3nt: TGCGCCAGCAGCCAAGATAAAATTTTCGGTACAATCTATGGCTACACCTTC

abundance: NA
j_gene: TRBJ1-1
d_gene: TRBD1
v_gene: TRBV28
CDR3aa: CASSRQGGTEAFF
CDR3nt: TGTGCCAGCAGCCGACAGGGGGGGACTGAAGCTTTCTTT

abundance: NA
j_gene: TRBJ2-5
d_gene: TRBD2
v_gene: TRBV7-6
CDR3aa: CASSARRGGETQYF
CDR3nt: TGTGCCAGCAGCGCCCGGAGGGGAGGGGAGACCCAGTACTTC

abundance: NA
j_gene: TRBJ2-3
d_gene: NA
v_gene: TRBV29-1
CDR3aa: CSVEEGGVSTDTQYF
CDR3nt: TGCAGCGTTGAAGAAGGCGGAGTCTCCACAGATACGCAGTATTTT

abundance: NA
j_gene: TRBJ2-3
d_gene: NA
v_gene: TRBV7-9
CDR3aa: CASWPILDDTQYF
CDR3nt: TGTGCCAGCTGGCCTATCCTCGACGATACGCAGTATTTT

abundance: few
j_gene: TRBJ1-3
d_gene: NA
v_gene: TRBV19
CDR3aa: CASSDWSSGNTIYF
CDR3nt: TGTGCCAGCTCTGACTGGAGCTCTGGAAACACCATATATTTT

abundance: NA
j_gene: TRBJ2-7
d_gene: NA
v_gene: TRBV5-1
CDR3aa: CASSLQSSATSEQYF
CDR3nt: TGCGCCAGCAGCTTACAATCCAGCGCCACCTCCGAGCAGTACTTC

abundance: few
j_gene: TRBJ2-3
d_gene: NA
v_gene: TRBV11-2
CDR3aa: CASSSLLVDTQYF
CDR3nt: TGTGCCAGCAGCTCTCTGCTTGTGGATACGCAGTATTTT

abundance: NA
j_gene: TRBJ2-1
d_gene: NA
v_gene: TRBV28
CDR3aa: CASSSPGGISYNEQFF
CDR3nt: TGTGCCAGCAGTTCCCCTGGCGGGATTTCCTACAATGAGCAGTTCTTC

abundance: medium-sized
j_gene: TRBJ2-3
d_gene: TRBD2
v_gene: TRBV6-1
CDR3aa: CGLAGGQDTQYF
CDR3nt: TGTGGGTTAGCGGGAGGGCAAGATACGCAGTATTTT